Below, one TCR beta chain is given with its context. The antigen remains undetermined. Deletions cut 2 bases from V and 10 bases from J, with 17 bases between. The germline CDR1 and CDR2 sequences are SGHKS and YYEKEE (reference sequence). This CDR3 region has 14 residues. This sample was included in a study of beta chain features in type 1 diabetes. Overall study results and limits: The naive, central memory and Treg TCRB repertoires of patients appeared to be more similar to one another than those of healthy donors. PCR, the amplification step, might favor shorter templates, equally in patients and controls. TCRB CDR3 length was moderately but significantly reduced in all four CD4+ subsets of Type 1 diabetes patients.

What was sequenced were expressed TCRB transcripts, since all of the isolated RNA had been reverse transcribed. Roughly 3.6 million reads were obtained on average from naive, central memory and regulatory T cell samples. Generated by immunoSEQ multiplex PCR, the TCRdb table keeps only in-frame clones and is missing some. The sample holds tens of thousands of clones, 55% to 70% seen once. Blood was collected once per donor into heparin, averaging about 120 mL. This TCR was recovered from a man younger than 35 with type 1 diabetes. The chain is built from TRBV5-5 and TRBJ2-3; D is possibly TRBD1 (6 bases). Material: Tregs from blood. The CDR3 here is CASSFFVLGASQYF. The CDR3, as DNA: TGTGCCAGCAGCTTTTTCGTGCTGGGGGCATCGCAGTATTTT.